This TCR beta chain came from a study of technical replicates of blood from several donors. Germline V gene sequence: CDR1 SNHLY, CDR2 FYNNEI. The CDR3 runs 14 residues. Unmatched junction bases numbered 2, after V lost 4 bases and J lost 1 base. The data were produced by immunoSEQ multiplex PCR, yet TCRdb's version contains in-frame clones alone and is incomplete. The sample holds 65,000 to 95,000 clones, 80% to 90% seen once. Sequencing was carried out using PBMCs. This sequence was found in a human donor in good health. Some clones in this sample may be carry-over from other donors' samples. The chain links TRBV2 to TRBJ1-2; TRBD1 matches at 8 bases. The CDR3 sequence is CASSVDRVNYGYTF. CDR3 bases: TGTGCCAGCAGTGTGGACAGGGTTAACTATGGCTACACCTTC.